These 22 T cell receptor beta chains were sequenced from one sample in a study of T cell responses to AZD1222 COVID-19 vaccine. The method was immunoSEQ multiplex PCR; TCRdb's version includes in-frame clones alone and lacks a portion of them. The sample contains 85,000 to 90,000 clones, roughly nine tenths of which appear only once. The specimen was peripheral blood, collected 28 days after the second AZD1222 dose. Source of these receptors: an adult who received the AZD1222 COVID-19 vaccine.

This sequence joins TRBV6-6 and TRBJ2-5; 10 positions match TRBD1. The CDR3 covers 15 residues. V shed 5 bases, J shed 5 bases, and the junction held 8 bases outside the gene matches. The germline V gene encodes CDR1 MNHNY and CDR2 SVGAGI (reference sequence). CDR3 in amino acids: CASSAGQGFAETQYF. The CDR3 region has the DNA TGTGCCAGCAGTGCGGGACAGGGGTTCGCCGAGACCCAGTACTTC.

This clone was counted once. The chain's CDR3 is CASSLQQSYGYTF. The DNA for the CDR3 is TGTGCCAGCAGCTTACAACAGTCATATGGCTACACCTTC. V and J are TRBV13 and TRBJ1-2, with D hard to call. This CDR3 is built from 13 residues. CDR1 is PRHDT, CDR2 FYEKMQ, per germline (reference sequence). V dropped 2 bases and J dropped 5 bases, with 9 bases sitting between them.

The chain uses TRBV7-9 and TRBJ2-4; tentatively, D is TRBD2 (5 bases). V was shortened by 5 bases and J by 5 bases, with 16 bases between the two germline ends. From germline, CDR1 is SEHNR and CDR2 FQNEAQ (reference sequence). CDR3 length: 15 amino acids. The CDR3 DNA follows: TGTGCCAGCAGCCTGGTTGAGGGAACGGAAAACATTCAGTACTTC. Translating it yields CASSLVEGTENIQYF.

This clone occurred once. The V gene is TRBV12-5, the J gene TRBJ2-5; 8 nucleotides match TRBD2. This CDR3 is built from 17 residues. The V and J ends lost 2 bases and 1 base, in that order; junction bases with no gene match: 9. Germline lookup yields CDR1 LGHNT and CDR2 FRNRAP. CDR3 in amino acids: CASGLSPREGLQETQYF. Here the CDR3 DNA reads TGTGCTAGTGGTTTGTCCCCACGGGAGGGTCTCCAAGAGACCCAGTACTTC.

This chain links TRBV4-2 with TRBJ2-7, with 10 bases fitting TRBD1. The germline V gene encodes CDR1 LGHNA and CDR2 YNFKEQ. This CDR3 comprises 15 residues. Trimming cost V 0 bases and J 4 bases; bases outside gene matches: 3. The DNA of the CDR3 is TGTGCCAGCAGCCAAGATACGGGACAGGGGTACGAGCAGTACTTC. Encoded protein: CASSQDTGQGYEQYF.

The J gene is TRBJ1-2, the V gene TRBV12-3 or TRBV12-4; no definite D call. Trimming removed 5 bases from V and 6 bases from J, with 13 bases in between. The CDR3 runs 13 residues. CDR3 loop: CASSTMGSDGYTF. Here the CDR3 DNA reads TGTGCCAGCAGTACCATGGGATCGGATGGCTACACCTTC.

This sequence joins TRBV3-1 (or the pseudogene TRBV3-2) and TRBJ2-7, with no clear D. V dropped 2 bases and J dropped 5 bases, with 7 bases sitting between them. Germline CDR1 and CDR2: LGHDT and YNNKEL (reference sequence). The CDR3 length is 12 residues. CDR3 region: CASSQTVHEQYF. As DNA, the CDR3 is TGTGCCAGCAGCCAAACGGTCCACGAGCAGTACTTC.

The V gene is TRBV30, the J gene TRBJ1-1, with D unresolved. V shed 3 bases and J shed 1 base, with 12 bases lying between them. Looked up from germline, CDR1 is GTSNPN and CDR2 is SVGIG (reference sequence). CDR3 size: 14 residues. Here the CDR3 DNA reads TGTGCCTGGAGCTATCTGGGGAGGAACACTGAAGCTTTCTTT. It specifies CAWSYLGRNTEAFF.

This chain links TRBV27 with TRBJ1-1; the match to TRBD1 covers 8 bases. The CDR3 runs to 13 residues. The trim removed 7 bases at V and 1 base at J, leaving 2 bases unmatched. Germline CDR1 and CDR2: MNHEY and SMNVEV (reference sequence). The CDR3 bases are TGTGCCAGCACCAGGGGGCCGAACACTGAAGCTTTCTTT. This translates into CASTRGPNTEAFF.

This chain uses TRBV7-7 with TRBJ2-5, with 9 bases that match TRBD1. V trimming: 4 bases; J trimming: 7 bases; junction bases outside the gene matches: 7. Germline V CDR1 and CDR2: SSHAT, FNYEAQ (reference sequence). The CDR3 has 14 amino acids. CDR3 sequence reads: CASSSGQGTGTQYF. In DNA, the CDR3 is TGTGCCAGCAGCTCCGGACAGGGGACAGGGACCCAGTACTTC.

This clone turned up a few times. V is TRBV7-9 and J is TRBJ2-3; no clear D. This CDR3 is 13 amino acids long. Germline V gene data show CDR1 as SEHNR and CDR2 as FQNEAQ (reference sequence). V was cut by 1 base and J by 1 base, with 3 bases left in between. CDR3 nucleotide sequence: TGTGCCAGCAGCTTAGTTGGCACAGATACGCAGTATTTT. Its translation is CASSLVGTDTQYF.

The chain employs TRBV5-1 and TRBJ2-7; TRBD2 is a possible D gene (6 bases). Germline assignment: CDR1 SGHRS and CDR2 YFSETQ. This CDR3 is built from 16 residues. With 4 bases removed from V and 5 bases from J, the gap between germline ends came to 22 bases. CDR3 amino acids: CASSPAGPLARDEQYF. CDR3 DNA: TGCGCCAGCAGCCCCGCGGGGCCTCTCGCTCGGGACGAGCAGTACTTC.

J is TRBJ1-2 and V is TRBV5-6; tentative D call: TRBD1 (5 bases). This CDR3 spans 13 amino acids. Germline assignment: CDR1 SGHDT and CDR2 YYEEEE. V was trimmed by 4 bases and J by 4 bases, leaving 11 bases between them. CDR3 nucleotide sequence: TGTGCCAGCAGCCGAACGAGGGGCTATGGCTACACCTTC. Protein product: CASSRTRGYGYTF.

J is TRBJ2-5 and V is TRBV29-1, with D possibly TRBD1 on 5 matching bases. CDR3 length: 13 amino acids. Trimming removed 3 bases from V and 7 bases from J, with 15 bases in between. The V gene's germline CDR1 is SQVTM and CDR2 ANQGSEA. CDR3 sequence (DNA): TGCAGCGTTGACCCGACAGTATCCGGGACCCAGTACTTC. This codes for CSVDPTVSGTQYF.

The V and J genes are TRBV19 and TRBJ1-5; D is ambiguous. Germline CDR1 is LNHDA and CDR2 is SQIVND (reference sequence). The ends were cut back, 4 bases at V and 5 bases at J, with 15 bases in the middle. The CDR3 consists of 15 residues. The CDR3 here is CASSREANGYQPQHF. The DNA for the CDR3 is TGTGCCAGTAGTAGGGAGGCGAATGGGTATCAGCCCCAGCATTTT.

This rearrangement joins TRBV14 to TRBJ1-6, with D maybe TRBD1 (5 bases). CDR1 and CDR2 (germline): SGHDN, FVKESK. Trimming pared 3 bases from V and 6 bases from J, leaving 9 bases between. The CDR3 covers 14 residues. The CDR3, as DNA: TGTGCCAGCAGCCAGCAGGGAGGTAATTCACCCCTCCACTTT. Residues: CASSQQGGNSPLHF.

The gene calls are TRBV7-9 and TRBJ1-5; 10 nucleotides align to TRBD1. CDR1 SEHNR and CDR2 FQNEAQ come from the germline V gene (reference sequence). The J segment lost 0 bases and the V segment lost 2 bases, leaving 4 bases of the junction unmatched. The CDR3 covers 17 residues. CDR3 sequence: CASSLYGTGDSNQPQHF. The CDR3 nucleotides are TGTGCCAGCAGCTTATATGGGACAGGGGATAGCAATCAGCCCCAGCATTTT. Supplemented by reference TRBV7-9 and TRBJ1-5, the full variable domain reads DTGVSQNPRHKITKRGQNVTFRCDPISEHNRLYWYRQTLGQGPEFLTYFQNEAQLEKSRLLSDRFSAERPKGSFSTLEIQRTEQGDSAMYLCASSLYGTGDSNQPQHFGDGTRLSIL.

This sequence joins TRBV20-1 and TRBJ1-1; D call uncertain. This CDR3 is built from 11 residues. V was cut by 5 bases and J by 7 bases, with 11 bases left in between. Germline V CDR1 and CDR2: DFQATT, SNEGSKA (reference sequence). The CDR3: CSADPHNEAFF. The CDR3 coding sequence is TGCAGTGCTGACCCACATAATGAAGCTTTCTTT.

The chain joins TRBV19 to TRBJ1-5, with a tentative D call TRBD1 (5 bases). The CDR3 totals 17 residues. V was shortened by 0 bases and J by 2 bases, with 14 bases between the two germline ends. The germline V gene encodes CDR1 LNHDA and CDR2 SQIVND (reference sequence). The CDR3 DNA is TGTGCCAGTAGTATAGATGGATTGATCAGGGGCAATCAGCCCCAGCATTTT. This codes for CASSIDGLIRGNQPQHF.

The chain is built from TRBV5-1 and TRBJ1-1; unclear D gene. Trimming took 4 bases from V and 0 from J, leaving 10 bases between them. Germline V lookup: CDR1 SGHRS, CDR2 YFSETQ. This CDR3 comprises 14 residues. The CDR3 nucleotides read TGCGCCAGCAGCCAACAAAATATGAACACTGAAGCTTTCTTT. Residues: CASSQQNMNTEAFF.

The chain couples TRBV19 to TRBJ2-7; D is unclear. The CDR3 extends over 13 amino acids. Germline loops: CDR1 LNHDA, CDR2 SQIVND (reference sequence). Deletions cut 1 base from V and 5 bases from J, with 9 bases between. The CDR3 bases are TGTGCCAGTAGTATAGCCAGAAATCACGAGCAGTACTTC. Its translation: CASSIARNHEQYF.

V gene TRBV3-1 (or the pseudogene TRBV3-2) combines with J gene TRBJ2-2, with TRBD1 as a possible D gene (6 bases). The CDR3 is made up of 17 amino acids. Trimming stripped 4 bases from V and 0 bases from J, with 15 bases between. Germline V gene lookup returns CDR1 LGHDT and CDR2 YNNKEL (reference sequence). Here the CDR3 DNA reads TGTGCCAGCAGCCGAAGTGGGGGACACTCGAACACCGGGGAGCTGTTTTTT. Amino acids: CASSRSGGHSNTGELFF.